The subject of this entry is one TCR beta chain. TCRdb's copy holds only in-frame clones and misses some; the assay was immunoSEQ multiplex PCR. Counted here are under 1 million clones, about 92% occurring once; the ten biggest clones make up about 25%. The data were taken from a study of shared clonotypes between healthy human individuals. Naive-designated CD8 cells lacked CD45RO, were positively enriched for CCR7, and omitted terminally differentiated effector memory CD45RA+ cells. Germline CDR1 is ENHRY and CDR2 is SYGVKD. The germline V and J ends were trimmed by 2 bases and 4 bases, with 15 bases remaining between them. CDR3 size: 16 residues.

The sequence was collected from a young man in good health. J is TRBJ2-1 and V is TRBV10-3; perhaps D is TRBD1 or TRBD2 (5 bases each). The sample was naive CD8+ T cells sorted from blood. The CDR3 DNA reads as TGTGCCATCAGTGAGGGTCGGGACCATCTTTACAATGAGCAGTTCTTC. Translated, it gives CAISEGRDHLYNEQFF.